This T cell receptor beta chain was captured in a study of blood T cell repertoires in COVID-19. Across the whole study: Specimens from acute and convalescent COVID-19 originated in the United States, Italy and Spain. T cells, B-cell-depleted T cells, or PBMCs provided the cDNA or gDNA that served as material.

CDR1 and CDR2 (germline): SNHLY, FYNNEI. The CDR3 is made up of 14 amino acids. Under the authors' procedure: The authors estimated nucleated cell counts from reference gene primer amplification. The table came from immunoSEQ multiplex PCR; TCRdb's copy has only in-frame clones and leaves some out. Clone size and V and J calls were adopted from that table, with D and trimming inferred from the DNA. The table includes 200,000 to 250,000 clones, roughly 87% detected once. The TCR sequence derives from a middle-aged man with active or convalescent COVID-19. The chain combines TRBV2 with TRBJ2-1; TRBD2 matches at 12 bases. The source material was peripheral blood. The CDR3 DNA reads as TGTGGACTAGCGGGGGCTAGGGGCTACAATGAGCAGTTCTTC. Its protein is CGLAGARGYNEQFF.